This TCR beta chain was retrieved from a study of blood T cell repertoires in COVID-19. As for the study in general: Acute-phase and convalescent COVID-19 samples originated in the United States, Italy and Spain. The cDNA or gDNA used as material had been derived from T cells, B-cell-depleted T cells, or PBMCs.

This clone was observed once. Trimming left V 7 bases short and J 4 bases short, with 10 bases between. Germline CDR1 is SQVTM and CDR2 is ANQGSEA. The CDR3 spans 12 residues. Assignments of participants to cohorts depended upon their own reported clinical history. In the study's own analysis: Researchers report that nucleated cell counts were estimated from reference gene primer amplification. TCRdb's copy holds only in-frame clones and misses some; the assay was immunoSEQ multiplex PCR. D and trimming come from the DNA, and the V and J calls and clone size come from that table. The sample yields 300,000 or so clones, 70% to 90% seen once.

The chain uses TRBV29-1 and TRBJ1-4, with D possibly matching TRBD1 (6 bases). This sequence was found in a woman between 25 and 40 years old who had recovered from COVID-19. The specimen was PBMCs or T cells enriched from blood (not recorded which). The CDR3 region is CSGGTNNEKLFF. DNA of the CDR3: TGCAGCGGGGGGACAAATAATGAAAAACTGTTTTTT.